These 32 T cell receptor beta chains were all obtained from the same sample, sequenced in a study of response to subunit inactivated influenza vaccine. TCRdb re-called the RT-PCR reads with MiXCR, one entry per CDR3 protein. Of roughly 760,000 distinct CDR3 sequences in the sample, about 20% were seen once. Material: PBMCs from blood, obtained roughly 5 days after vaccination. Receptors originate from a man in his forties or fifties who received an inactivated influenza vaccine.

This chain uses TRBV10-3 with TRBJ2-7, with a tentative D call TRBD1 (7 bases). V lost 5 bases to trimming and J lost 4 bases, with 15 bases between them. Per germline, CDR1 ENHRY and CDR2 SYGVKD. CDR3 size: 14 residues. The CDR3: CAISLQGGGYEQYF. CDR3 sequence (DNA): TGTGCCATCAGTTTGCAGGGGGGTGGATACGAGCAGTACTTC.

CDR3 amino acids: CASSFLLADPEQFF. The CDR3 DNA sequence: TGCGCCAGCAGCTTCCTCCTGGCGGACCCTGAGCAGTTCTTC. The chain is built from TRBV5-1 and TRBJ2-1; unclear D gene. The CDR3 has 14 residues. V was clipped by 2 bases and J by 9 bases, with 15 bases between them. Germline lookup yields CDR1 SGHRS and CDR2 YFSETQ.

The rearrangement uses TRBV7-2 and TRBJ2-5, with D perhaps TRBD1 or TRBD2 (6 bases each). CDR3 size: 14 residues. CDR1 and CDR2 from the germline V gene are SGHTA and FQGNSA. Trimming removed 6 bases from V and 4 bases from J, with 15 bases in between. CDR3 loop: CASRHTEGVETQYF. In nucleotides, the CDR3 is TGTGCCAGCAGGCACACGGAGGGGGTAGAGACCCAGTACTTC.

This clonotype showed up many times. The chain employs TRBV12-3 or TRBV12-4 and TRBJ2-3; perhaps D is TRBD1 or TRBD2 (5 bases each). The CDR3 runs 14 residues. V lost 6 bases and J lost 5, with 15 bases in between. CDR3 residues: CASRSEGLGDTQYF. CDR3 nucleotide sequence: TGTGCCAGCAGATCCGAGGGGTTGGGAGATACGCAGTATTTT.

Here the CDR3 reads CASSPVAGAETQYF. The DNA for the CDR3 is TGTGCCAGCAGCCCTGTAGCGGGAGCGGAGACCCAGTACTTC. V and J are TRBV9 and TRBJ2-5; 9 bases line up with TRBD2. The CDR3 runs to 14 residues. After removal of 4 bases from V and 5 bases from J, the junction contained 6 bases not matched to a gene. The germline V gene encodes CDR1 SGDLS and CDR2 YYNGEE.

In its sample, this clonotype was seen many times. The rearrangement joins TRBV18 to TRBJ2-1; D not certain. The CDR3 loop spans 11 amino acids. V was pared by 3 bases and J by 5 bases, with 2 bases between. The germline gives CDR1 KGHSH, CDR2 LQKENI. Here the CDR3 reads CASSPNNEQFF. The CDR3 DNA follows: TGTGCCAGCTCACCGAACAATGAGCAGTTCTTC.

V and J are TRBV10-3 and TRBJ2-1; 8 bases agree with TRBD2. Germline loops: CDR1 ENHRY, CDR2 SYGVKD. This CDR3 contains 19 residues. J was trimmed by 1 base and V by 6 bases; bases with no gene match: 17. CDR3 protein: CAIRRGGPSQMSSYNEQFF. CDR3 nucleotide sequence: TGTGCCATCAGACGCGGGGGGCCCTCCCAGATGAGTTCCTACAATGAGCAGTTCTTC.

This clonotype was detected only a few times. The V call is TRBV28, the J call TRBJ2-7; the D gene is possibly TRBD2 (6 bases). The CDR3 spans 13 residues. V was trimmed by 3 bases and J by 5 bases, leaving 11 bases between them. Per germline, CDR1 MDHEN and CDR2 SYDVKM. CDR3 amino acids: CASSFPRGNEQYF. As DNA, the CDR3 is TGTGCCAGCAGTTTCCCCCGGGGGAACGAGCAGTACTTC. The full variable domain, completed using reference TRBV28 and TRBJ2-7, is DVKVTQSSRYLVKRTGEKVFLECVQDMDHENMFWYRQDPGLGLRLIYFSYDVKMKEKGDIPEGYSVSREKKERFSLILESASTNQTSMYLCASSFPRGNEQYFGPGTRLTVT.

The chain combines TRBV7-9 with TRBJ2-7, with 8 bases aligning to TRBD1. Germline CDR1 and CDR2: SEHNR and FQNEAQ (reference sequence). V shed 3 bases, J shed 5 bases, and the junction held 9 bases outside the gene matches. The CDR3 length is 15 residues. The CDR3 protein is CASSFGQGGMNEQYF. In DNA form, the CDR3 reads TGTGCCAGCAGCTTCGGACAGGGCGGGATGAACGAGCAGTACTTC.

This clonotype was seen only a few times. The V call is TRBV4-3, the J call TRBJ2-5; no reliable D call. The germline V gene encodes CDR1 LGHNA and CDR2 YSLEER. The germline V and J ends were trimmed by 0 bases and 5 bases, with 10 bases remaining between them. The CDR3 extends over 14 amino acids. CDR3 nucleotide sequence: TGCGCCAGCAGCCAAGATAAGGGTGGGGAGACCCAGTACTTC. The encoded protein is CASSQDKGGETQYF.

The rearrangement links TRBV12-3 or TRBV12-4 to TRBJ2-1, with D perhaps TRBD2 (6 bases). V was shortened by 5 bases and J by 8 bases, with 7 bases between the two germline ends. There are 11 residues in the CDR3. The DNA for the CDR3 is TGTGCCAGCAGTACGGGAGATGAGCAGTTCTTC. Its translation: CASSTGDEQFF.

V is TRBV12-3 or TRBV12-4 and J is TRBJ2-2; tentative D call: TRBD2 (5 bases). V was pared by 3 bases and J by 1 base, with 15 bases between. This CDR3 has 17 amino acids. The CDR3 DNA is TGTGCCAGCAGTTTCGGGGTCGGCAGGATGAACACCGGGGAGCTGTTTTTT. This sequence encodes CASSFGVGRMNTGELFF.

The rearrangement uses TRBV5-1 and TRBJ2-5; TRBD1 matches 8 bases. Looked up from germline, CDR1 is SGHRS and CDR2 is YFSETQ. V gave up 4 bases and J gave up 4 bases; unmatched junction bases: 12. This CDR3 comprises 16 residues. The CDR3 reads CASSARGTGEGETQYF. CDR3 DNA: TGCGCCAGCAGCGCCAGAGGGACAGGCGAAGGAGAGACCCAGTACTTC. Using reference TRBV5-1 and TRBJ2-5 for the parts outside the CDR3, the full variable domain is KAGVTQTPRYLIKTRGQQVTLSCSPISGHRSVSWYQQTPGQGLQFLFEYFSETQRNKGNFPGRFSGRQFSNSRSEMNVSTLELGDSALYLCASSARGTGEGETQYFGPGTRLLVL.

The chain's CDR3 is CASSLLRGLAGAPNEQFF. The CDR3 DNA sequence: TGCGCCAGCAGCTTGTTAAGGGGACTAGCGGGGGCACCCAATGAGCAGTTCTTC. The gene calls are TRBV5-1 and TRBJ2-1; 14 nucleotides line up with TRBD2. Germline V lookup: CDR1 SGHRS, CDR2 YFSETQ. CDR3 size: 18 residues. V shed 1 base, J shed 6 bases, and the junction held 9 bases outside the gene matches.

The chain is built from TRBV5-1 and TRBJ2-5, with D possibly called TRBD1 or TRBD2 (5 bases each). The V gene's germline CDR1 is SGHRS and CDR2 YFSETQ. V gave up 5 bases and J gave up 2 bases, with 16 bases separating them. The CDR3 runs to 15 residues. The CDR3 DNA reads as TGCGCCAGCAGTCGGGACGGACTGATACAAGAGACCCAGTACTTC. Protein sequence: CASSRDGLIQETQYF.

This clonotype has a handful of counts. The genes are TRBV12-3 or TRBV12-4 and TRBJ2-3, with a tentative D call TRBD2 (6 bases). Deletions cut 3 bases from V and 0 bases from J, with 13 bases between. The CDR3 extends over 16 amino acids. This chain's CDR3 is CASSLGGTTSTDTQYF. CDR3 in DNA: TGTGCCAGCAGTTTGGGGGGAACTACAAGCACAGATACGCAGTATTTT.

This clonotype was counted a few times. This sequence joins TRBV2 and TRBJ2-5; D is undetermined. The germline CDR1 and CDR2 sequences are SNHLY and FYNNEI. The ends were cut back, 8 bases at V and 5 bases at J, with 12 bases in the middle. The CDR3 loop spans 12 amino acids. The CDR3 coding sequence is TGTGCCAGCGGGCCCCAGGAGGAGACCCAGTACTTC. Translated: CASGPQEETQYF.

V gene TRBV27 combines with J gene TRBJ2-7; 10 bases align to TRBD2. This CDR3 contains 14 residues. Looked up from germline, CDR1 is MNHEY and CDR2 is SMNVEV (reference sequence). The trim removed 7 bases at V and 2 bases at J, leaving 5 bases unmatched. The CDR3 here is CASKEREGPYEQYF. CDR3 in DNA: TGTGCCAGCAAGGAGCGGGAGGGCCCCTACGAGCAGTACTTC.

This clonotype appeared a few times. The CDR3 loop is CASSESGQTNTEAFF. The CDR3 DNA reads as TGTGCCAGCAGTGAATCCGGACAGACGAACACTGAAGCTTTCTTT. V usage is TRBV6-1 and J usage is TRBJ1-1, with D possibly being TRBD1 (6 bases). Deletions cut 2 bases from V and 1 base from J, with 11 bases between. The germline CDR1 and CDR2 sequences are MNHNS and SASEGT. This CDR3 has 15 amino acids.

The gene calls are TRBV6-1 and TRBJ2-1, with D unclear. V was cut by 2 bases and J by 6 bases, with 14 bases left in between. Germline-derived CDR1 and CDR2 are MNHNS and SASEGT. This CDR3 is built from 15 residues. Here the CDR3 reads CASSEKPYASNEQFF. The DNA of the CDR3 is TGTGCCAGCAGTGAAAAGCCATACGCGTCCAATGAGCAGTTCTTC.

This clonotype was observed a single time. A read error may account for a junction end that differs from germline. The genes are TRBV7-7 and TRBJ2-1; possible D gene TRBD2, 6 bases. Looked up from germline, CDR1 is SSHAT and CDR2 is FNYEAQ (reference sequence). The CDR3 totals 14 residues. The DNA of the CDR3 is TGTGCTAGCAGCCCCGGGGGACCCGGTTTTGGGCAGTTCTTC. This translates into CASSPGGPGFGQFF.

This clonotype was seen a single time. The rearrangement uses TRBV7-8 and TRBJ2-2; TRBD1 matches at 9 bases. Germline V lookup: CDR1 SGHVS, CDR2 FQNEAQ. The trim removed 7 bases at V and 5 bases at J, leaving 8 bases unmatched. The CDR3 covers 15 residues. The DNA for the CDR3 is TGTGCCAGCAACCAGGGACAGGGCAGGACCGGGGAGCTGTTTTTT. The encoded protein is CASNQGQGRTGELFF.

The chain carries TRBV11-1 and TRBJ2-5; possibly TRBD1 for D (6 bases). CDR3 length: 15 residues. Between the trimmed V and J ends, which lost 3 bases and 5 bases, there was a span of 16 bases. The germline CDR1 and CDR2 sequences are SGHAT and FQDESV (reference sequence). This CDR3 reads CASSFQQDRGETQYF. The CDR3 coding sequence is TGTGCCAGCAGCTTTCAACAGGACAGAGGGGAGACCCAGTACTTC.

This clonotype was counted a few times. The rearrangement uses TRBV20-1 and TRBJ2-1, with TRBD2 matching over 11 bases. The germline V gene has CDR1 DFQATT and CDR2 SNEGSKA (reference sequence). Trimming cost V 5 bases and J 4 bases; bases outside gene matches: 10. This CDR3 has 16 amino acids. CDR3 loop: CSAPPIAGGDYNEQFF. DNA for the CDR3: TGCAGTGCTCCCCCCATAGCGGGAGGGGATTACAATGAGCAGTTCTTC.

Only a few counts were recorded for this clonotype. The DNA of the CDR3 is TGTGCCAGCAGCCTTCACCGGGACATAACTAATGAAAAACTGTTTTTT. Translating gives CASSLHRDITNEKLFF. This rearrangement joins TRBV7-9 to TRBJ1-4, with D maybe TRBD1 (6 bases). The CDR3 consists of 16 residues. The germline V and J ends were trimmed by 5 bases and 1 base, with 14 bases remaining between them. Germline V CDR1 and CDR2: SEHNR, FQNEAQ (reference sequence).

This clonotype showed up just a few times. The chain has TRBV20-1 and TRBJ2-4; the match to TRBD2 covers 7 bases. The V segment lost 3 bases and the J segment 2 bases; nucleotides outside the gene matches: 7. The CDR3 consists of 15 residues. The germline V gene encodes CDR1 DFQATT and CDR2 SNEGSKA (reference sequence). CDR3 sequence (DNA): TGCAGTGCTAGTCGGGGGGACTTATCCAAAAACATTCAGTACTTC. This codes for CSASRGDLSKNIQYF.

This clonotype was counted between two and nine times. The rearrangement links TRBV9 to TRBJ2-3; D is ambiguous. Germline V gene lookup returns CDR1 SGDLS and CDR2 YYNGEE. V gave up 4 bases and J gave up 0 bases, with 15 bases separating them. This CDR3 region has 16 residues. The CDR3 DNA reads TGTGCCAGCAGCCTCGGTAACCAAGCTAGCACAGATACGCAGTATTTT. It codes for CASSLGNQASTDTQYF.

The chain has TRBV20-1 and TRBJ1-1; 8 bases line up with TRBD1. The V gene end was trimmed by 5 bases and the J gene end by 1 base; junction bases not matched to a gene: 3. The CDR3 runs to 13 residues. Germline V gene data show CDR1 as DFQATT and CDR2 as SNEGSKA (reference sequence). The chain's CDR3 is CSAPGTGNTEAFF. CDR3 nucleotides: TGCAGTGCTCCAGGGACAGGGAACACTGAAGCTTTCTTT.

There are a few counts of this clonotype. V and J are TRBV5-5 and TRBJ1-2; 9 bases match TRBD1. The junction had 7 bases not matched to a gene; V was cut back by 0 bases and J by 10 bases. Germline CDR1 is SGHKS and CDR2 is YYEKEE (reference sequence). The CDR3 is made up of 14 amino acids. CDR3 sequence (DNA): TGTGCCAGCAGCTTGGTCGGACAGGGGTCGGTCTACACCTTC. Protein sequence: CASSLVGQGSVYTF.

The V call is TRBV10-3, the J call TRBJ1-2; D is possibly TRBD1 (6 bases). This CDR3 spans 14 amino acids. CDR1 is ENHRY, CDR2 SYGVKD, per germline. Trimming left V 7 bases short and J 7 bases short, with 19 bases between. This chain's CDR3 is CAITAGITGSGYTF. The CDR3 region has the DNA TGTGCCATCACGGCGGGGATTACAGGGTCTGGCTACACCTTC.

In this sample, this clonotype turned up once. The V and J genes are TRBV20-1 and TRBJ2-3, with D maybe TRBD2 (5 bases). This CDR3 has 13 amino acids. The germline V and J ends were trimmed by 3 bases and 6 bases, with 13 bases remaining between them. In germline, CDR1 is DFQATT, CDR2 SNEGSKA (reference sequence). Here the CDR3 DNA reads TGCAGTGCTAGTAGGCTAGCATCCGATACGCAGTATTTT. Residues: CSASRLASDTQYF.

This clonotype was counted only a few times. The chain recombines TRBV7-2 with TRBJ1-2, with D perhaps matching TRBD1 (6 bases). The CDR3 runs to 15 residues. The germline CDR1 and CDR2 sequences are SGHTA and FQGNSA. V shed 4 bases and J shed 2 bases, with 14 bases lying between them. The CDR3 protein is CASSSWTDINYGYTF. CDR3 nucleotide sequence: TGTGCCAGCAGCTCATGGACAGACATAAACTATGGCTACACCTTC.